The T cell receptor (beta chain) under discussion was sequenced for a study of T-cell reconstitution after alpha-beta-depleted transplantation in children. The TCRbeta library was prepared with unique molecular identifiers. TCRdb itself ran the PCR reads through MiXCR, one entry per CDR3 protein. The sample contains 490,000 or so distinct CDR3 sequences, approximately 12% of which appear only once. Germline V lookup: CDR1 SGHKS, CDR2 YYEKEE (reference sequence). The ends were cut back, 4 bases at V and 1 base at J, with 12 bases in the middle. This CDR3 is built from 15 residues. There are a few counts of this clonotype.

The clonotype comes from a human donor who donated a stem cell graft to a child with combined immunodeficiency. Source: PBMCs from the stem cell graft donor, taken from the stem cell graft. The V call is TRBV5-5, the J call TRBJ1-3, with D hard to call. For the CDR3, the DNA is TGTGCCAGCAGCCTTCTCTTTTCTTCTGGAAACACCATATATTTT. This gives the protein CASSLLFSSGNTIYF.